The 5 T cell receptor beta chains in this list originate from one sample, sequenced in a study of blood T cells in healthy people across ages. Through a sample-barcoded 5' primer and a J-beta primer mix, a second PCR was run for about 6 to 11 cycles. TCRdb re-derived calls from the 5' RACE reads in MiXCR, one entry per CDR3 protein. In the table there are roughly 1.7 million distinct CDR3 sequences, about 35% of which are singletons. The sequencing input was blood. The receptors come from a woman aged 25 to 39 in good health.

This clonotype was observed a few times. This chain links TRBV20-1 with TRBJ1-4, with 7 bases that match TRBD1. After removal of 0 bases from V and 5 bases from J, the junction contained 3 bases not matched to a gene. The CDR3 covers 14 residues. In germline, CDR1 is DFQATT, CDR2 SNEGSKA (reference sequence). CDR3 sequence reads: CSARDGQVNEKLFF. The CDR3 DNA sequence: TGCAGTGCTAGAGACGGACAGGTCAATGAAAAACTGTTTTTT.

The V gene is TRBV3-1, the J gene TRBJ2-7; D not resolved. Deletions cut 5 bases from V and 0 bases from J, with 8 bases between. The CDR3 contains 13 residues. Germline CDR1 and CDR2: LGHDT and YNNKEL (reference sequence). The CDR3 spells CASSKQSSYEQYF. The CDR3 DNA is TGTGCCAGCAGCAAGCAGAGCTCCTACGAGCAGTACTTC.

The chain links TRBV12-3 or TRBV12-4 to TRBJ2-1; D is possibly TRBD2 (6 bases). The CDR3 totals 15 residues. The V gene lost 2 bases and the J gene lost 4 bases, with 12 bases spanning the gap. CDR3 sequence (DNA): TGTGCCAGCAGTTTAACGGCTAGCGCGTACAATGAGCAGTTCTTC. Its translation: CASSLTASAYNEQFF.

This clonotype was detected a few times. The rearrangement links TRBV5-5 to TRBJ2-5, with TRBD2 matching over 8 bases. Per germline, CDR1 SGHKS and CDR2 YYEKEE (reference sequence). Losses at the gene ends were 1 base for V and 2 bases for J; bases not matched to a gene: 7. The CDR3 has 16 residues. The CDR3 loop reads CASSLRPAGVQETQYF. Here the CDR3 DNA reads TGTGCCAGCAGCTTGCGCCCAGCGGGGGTACAAGAGACCCAGTACTTC.

This clonotype occurred a few times. DNA for the CDR3: TGCAGTGCAAGGACTAGCGGGGGGCGGGAGACCCAGTACTTC. It translates to CSARTSGGRETQYF. The chain links TRBV20-1 to TRBJ2-5; TRBD2 agrees at 14 bases. The CDR3 length is 14 residues. Trimming took 6 bases from V and 5 from J; bases not matched to a gene: 5. CDR1 DFQATT and CDR2 SNEGSKA come from the germline V gene (reference sequence).